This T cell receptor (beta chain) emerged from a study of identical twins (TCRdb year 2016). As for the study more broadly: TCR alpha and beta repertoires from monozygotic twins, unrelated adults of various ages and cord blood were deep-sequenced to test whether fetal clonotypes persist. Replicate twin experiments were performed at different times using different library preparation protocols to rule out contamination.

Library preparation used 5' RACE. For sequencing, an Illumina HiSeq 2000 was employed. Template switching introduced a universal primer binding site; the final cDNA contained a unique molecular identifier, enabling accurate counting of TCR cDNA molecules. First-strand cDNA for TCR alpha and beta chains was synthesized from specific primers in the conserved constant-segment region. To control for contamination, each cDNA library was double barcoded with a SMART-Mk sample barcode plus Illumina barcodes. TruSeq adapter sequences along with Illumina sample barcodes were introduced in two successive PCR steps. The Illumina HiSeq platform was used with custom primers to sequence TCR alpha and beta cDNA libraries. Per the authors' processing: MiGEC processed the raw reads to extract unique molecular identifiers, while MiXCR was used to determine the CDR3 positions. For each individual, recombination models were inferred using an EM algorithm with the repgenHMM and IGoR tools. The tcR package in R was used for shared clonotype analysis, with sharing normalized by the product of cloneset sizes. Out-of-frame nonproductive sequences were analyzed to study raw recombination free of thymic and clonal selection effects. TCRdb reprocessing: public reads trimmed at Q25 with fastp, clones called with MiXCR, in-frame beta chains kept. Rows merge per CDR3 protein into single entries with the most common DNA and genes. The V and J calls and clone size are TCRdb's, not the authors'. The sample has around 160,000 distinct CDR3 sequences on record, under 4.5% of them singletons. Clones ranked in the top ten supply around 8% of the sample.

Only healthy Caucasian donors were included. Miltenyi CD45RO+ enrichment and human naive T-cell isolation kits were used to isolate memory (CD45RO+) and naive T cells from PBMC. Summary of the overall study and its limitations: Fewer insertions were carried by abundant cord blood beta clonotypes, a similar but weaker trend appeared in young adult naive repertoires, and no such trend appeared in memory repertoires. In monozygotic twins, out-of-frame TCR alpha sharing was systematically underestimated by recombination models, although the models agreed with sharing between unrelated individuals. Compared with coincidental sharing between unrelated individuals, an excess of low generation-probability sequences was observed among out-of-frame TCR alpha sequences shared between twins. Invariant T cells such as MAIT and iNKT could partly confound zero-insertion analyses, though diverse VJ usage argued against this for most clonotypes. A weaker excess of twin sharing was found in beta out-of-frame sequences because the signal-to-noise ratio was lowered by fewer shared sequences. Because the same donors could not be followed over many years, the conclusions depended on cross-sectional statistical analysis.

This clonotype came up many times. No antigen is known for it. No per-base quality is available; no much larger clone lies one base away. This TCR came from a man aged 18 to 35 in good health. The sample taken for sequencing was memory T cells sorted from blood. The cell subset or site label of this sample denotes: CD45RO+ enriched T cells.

The CDR3 loop reads CASSLVGMVGNTIYF. The sequenced DNA is TGTGCCAGCAGCTTAGTCGGGATGGTCGGAAACACCATATATTTT. The chain is made from TRBV11-2 and TRBJ1-3; the D gene identity is not certain. V is reduced by 1 base and J by 4 bases, leaving a spacing of 11 bases between them. CDR1 and CDR2 (SGHAT, FQNNGV) derive from the germline V gene. The CDR3 measures 15 amino acids from cysteine to phenylalanine. Only the CDR3 region is kept as DNA, spanning 45 bases read in frame from base 1.